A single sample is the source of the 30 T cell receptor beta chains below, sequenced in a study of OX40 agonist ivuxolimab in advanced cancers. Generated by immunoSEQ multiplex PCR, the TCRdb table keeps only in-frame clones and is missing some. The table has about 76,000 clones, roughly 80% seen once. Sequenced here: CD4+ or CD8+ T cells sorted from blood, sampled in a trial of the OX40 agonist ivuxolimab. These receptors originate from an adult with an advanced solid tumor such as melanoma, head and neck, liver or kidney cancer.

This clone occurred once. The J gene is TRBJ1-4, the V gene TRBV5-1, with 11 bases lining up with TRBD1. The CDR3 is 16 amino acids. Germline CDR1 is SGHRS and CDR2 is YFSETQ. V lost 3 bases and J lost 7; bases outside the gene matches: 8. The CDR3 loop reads CASSSHSGTGGEKLFF. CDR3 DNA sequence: TGCGCCAGCAGCTCCCATTCCGGGACAGGGGGTGAAAAACTGTTTTTT.

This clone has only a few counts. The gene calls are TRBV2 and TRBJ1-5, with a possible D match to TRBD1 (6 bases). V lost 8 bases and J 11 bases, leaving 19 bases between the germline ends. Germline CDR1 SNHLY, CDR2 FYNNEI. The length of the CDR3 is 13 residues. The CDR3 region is CASARAGAPAQHF. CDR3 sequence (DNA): TGTGCCAGCGCGAGGGCAGGGGCGCCGGCCCAGCATTTT.

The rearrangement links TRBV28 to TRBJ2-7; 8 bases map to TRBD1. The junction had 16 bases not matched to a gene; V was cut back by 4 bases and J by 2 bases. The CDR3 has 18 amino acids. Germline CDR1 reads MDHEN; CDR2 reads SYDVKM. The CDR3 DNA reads TGTGCCAGCAGTTACCCCAGGCTAGGCGGACAGGGCGCCTACGAGCAGTACTTC. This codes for CASSYPRLGGQGAYEQYF.

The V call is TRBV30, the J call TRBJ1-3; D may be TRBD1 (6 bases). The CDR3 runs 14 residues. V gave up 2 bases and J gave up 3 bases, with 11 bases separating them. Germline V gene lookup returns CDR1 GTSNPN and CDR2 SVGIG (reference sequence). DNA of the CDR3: TGTGCCTGGAGTCTGTCAGGGGTTGGAAACACCATATATTTT. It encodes CAWSLSGVGNTIYF.

The CDR3 reads CASSLGDTQYF. The CDR3 region has the DNA TGTGCCAGCAGTTTGGGAGATACGCAGTATTTT. The chain has TRBV27 and TRBJ2-3, with unresolved D. Germline V gene sequence: CDR1 MNHEY, CDR2 SMNVEV (reference sequence). This CDR3 has 11 residues. Trimming left V 3 bases short and J 5 bases short, with 3 bases between.

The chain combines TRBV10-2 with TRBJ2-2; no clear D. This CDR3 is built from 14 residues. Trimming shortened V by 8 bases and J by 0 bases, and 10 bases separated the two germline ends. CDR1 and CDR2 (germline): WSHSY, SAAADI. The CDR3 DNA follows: TGCGCCAGCGGGAAGTTAACGAACACCGGGGAGCTGTTTTTT. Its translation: CASGKLTNTGELFF.

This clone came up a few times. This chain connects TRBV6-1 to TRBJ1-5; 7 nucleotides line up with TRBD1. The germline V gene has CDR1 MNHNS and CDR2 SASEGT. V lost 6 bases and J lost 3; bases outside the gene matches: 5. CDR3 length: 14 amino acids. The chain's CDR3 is CASSSGQHNQPQHF. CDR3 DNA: TGTGCCAGCAGCTCGGGACAGCACAATCAGCCCCAGCATTTT.

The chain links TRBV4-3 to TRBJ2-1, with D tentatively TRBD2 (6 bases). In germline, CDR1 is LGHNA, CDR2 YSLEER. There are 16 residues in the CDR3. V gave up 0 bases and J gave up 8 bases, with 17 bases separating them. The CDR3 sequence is CASSQDSGGYRDEQFF. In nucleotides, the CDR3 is TGCGCCAGCAGCCAAGACAGTGGGGGGTATCGTGATGAGCAGTTCTTC.

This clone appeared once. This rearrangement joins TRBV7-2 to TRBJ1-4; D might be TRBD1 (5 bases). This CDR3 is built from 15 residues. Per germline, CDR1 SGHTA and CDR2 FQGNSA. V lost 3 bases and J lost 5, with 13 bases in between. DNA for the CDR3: TGTGCCAGCAGCTTCCAGACAGCCGGGAATGAAAAACTGTTTTTT. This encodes CASSFQTAGNEKLFF.

DNA for the CDR3: TGTGCCAGCAGCATTGGGGGGCTAGGCTACACCTTC. Amino acids: CASSIGGLGYTF. The rearrangement uses TRBV28 and TRBJ1-2; possibly TRBD1 for D (6 bases). Germline V gene lookup returns CDR1 MDHEN and CDR2 SYDVKM. There are 12 residues in the CDR3. V was clipped by 6 bases and J by 8 bases, with 13 bases between them.

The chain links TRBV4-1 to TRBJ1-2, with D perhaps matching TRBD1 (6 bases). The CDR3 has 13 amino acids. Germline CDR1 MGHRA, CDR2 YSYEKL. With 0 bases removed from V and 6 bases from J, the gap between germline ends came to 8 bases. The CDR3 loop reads CASSQEDRNGYTF. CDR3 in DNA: TGCGCCAGCAGCCAAGAAGACAGGAATGGCTACACCTTC.

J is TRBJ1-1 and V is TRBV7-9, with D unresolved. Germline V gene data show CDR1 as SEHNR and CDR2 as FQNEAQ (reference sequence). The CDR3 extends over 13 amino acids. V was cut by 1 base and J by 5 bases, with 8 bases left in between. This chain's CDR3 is CASSLVSGTEAFF. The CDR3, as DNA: TGTGCCAGCAGCTTAGTCAGTGGGACTGAAGCTTTCTTT.

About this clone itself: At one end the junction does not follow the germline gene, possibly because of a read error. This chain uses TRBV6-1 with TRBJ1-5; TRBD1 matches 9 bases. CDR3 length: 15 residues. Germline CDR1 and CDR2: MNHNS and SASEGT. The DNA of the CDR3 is TGTGCCGGCAGTACCGGGACAGGGATCGGGCAGCCCCAGCATTTT. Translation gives CAGSTGTGIGQPQHF.

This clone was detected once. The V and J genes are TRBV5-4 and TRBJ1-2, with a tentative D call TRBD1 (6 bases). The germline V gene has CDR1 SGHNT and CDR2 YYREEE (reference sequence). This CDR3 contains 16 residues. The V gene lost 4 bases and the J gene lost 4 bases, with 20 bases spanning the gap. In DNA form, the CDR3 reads TGTGCCAGCAGCCCCCCGTCGACAGGAAGGGGCTATGGCTACACCTTC. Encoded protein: CASSPPSTGRGYGYTF. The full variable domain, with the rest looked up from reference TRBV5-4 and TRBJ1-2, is ETGVTQSPTHLIKTRGQQVTLRCSSQSGHNTVSWYQQALGQGPQFIFQYYREEENGRGNFPPRFSGLQFPNYSSELNVNALELDDSALYLCASSPPSTGRGYGYTFGSGTRLTVV.

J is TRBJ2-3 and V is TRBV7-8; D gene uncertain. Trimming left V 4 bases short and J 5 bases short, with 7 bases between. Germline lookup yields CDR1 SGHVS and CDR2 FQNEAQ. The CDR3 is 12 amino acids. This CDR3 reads CASSSTVDTQYF. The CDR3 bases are TGTGCCAGCAGCTCCACTGTAGATACGCAGTATTTT.

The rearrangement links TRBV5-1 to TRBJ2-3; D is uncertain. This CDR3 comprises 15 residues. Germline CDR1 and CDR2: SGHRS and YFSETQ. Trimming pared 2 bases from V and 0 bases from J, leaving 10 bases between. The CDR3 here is CASSFTAPSTDTQYF. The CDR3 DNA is TGCGCCAGCAGCTTTACAGCTCCTAGCACAGATACGCAGTATTTT.

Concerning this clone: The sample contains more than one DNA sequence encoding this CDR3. The CDR3 coding sequence is TGTGCCAGCTCGCCGTTGAGTGAAAACACTGAAGCTTTCTTT. Its translation: CASSPLSENTEAFF. The V and J genes are TRBV18 and TRBJ1-1, with D hard to call. The V gene lost 6 bases and the J gene lost 2 bases, with 13 bases spanning the gap. The CDR3 length is 14 residues. The germline CDR1 and CDR2 sequences are KGHSH and LQKENI.

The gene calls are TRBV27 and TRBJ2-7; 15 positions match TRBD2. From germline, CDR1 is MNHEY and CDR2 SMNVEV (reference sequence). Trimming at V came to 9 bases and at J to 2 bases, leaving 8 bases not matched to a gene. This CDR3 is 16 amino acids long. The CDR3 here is CASSGLAGGIAYEQYF. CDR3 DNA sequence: TGTGCCAGTTCGGGACTAGCGGGAGGAATAGCCTACGAGCAGTACTTC.

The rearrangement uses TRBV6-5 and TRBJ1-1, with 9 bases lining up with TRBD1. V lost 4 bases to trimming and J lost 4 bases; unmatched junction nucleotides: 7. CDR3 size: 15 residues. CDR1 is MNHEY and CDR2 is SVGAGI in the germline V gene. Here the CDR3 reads CASSSTGGSGTEAFF. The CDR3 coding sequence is TGTGCCAGCAGTTCCACAGGGGGCAGCGGCACTGAAGCTTTCTTT.

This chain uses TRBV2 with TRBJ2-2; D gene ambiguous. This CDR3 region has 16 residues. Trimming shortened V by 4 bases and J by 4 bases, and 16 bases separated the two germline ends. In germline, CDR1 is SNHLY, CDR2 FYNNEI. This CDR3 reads CASSGRTLILTGELFF. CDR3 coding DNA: TGTGCCAGCAGTGGCAGGACCTTGATCCTCACCGGGGAGCTGTTTTTT.

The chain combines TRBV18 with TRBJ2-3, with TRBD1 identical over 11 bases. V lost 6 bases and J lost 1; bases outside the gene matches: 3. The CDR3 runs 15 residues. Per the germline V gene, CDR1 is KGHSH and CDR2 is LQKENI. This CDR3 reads CASSRGQGGTDTQYF. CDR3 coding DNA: TGTGCCAGCTCCAGGGGACAGGGGGGCACAGATACGCAGTATTTT.

The CDR3 nucleotides read TGTGCCAGCAGTTTAATGGCGCGTAGCGCGTACTTC. Translated: CASSLMARSAYF. This chain connects TRBV28 to TRBJ2-7, with a possible D match to TRBD2 (5 bases). CDR1 and CDR2 (germline): MDHEN, SYDVKM. Trimming pared 2 bases from V and 12 bases from J, leaving 14 bases between. The CDR3 consists of 12 residues.

CDR3 sequence (DNA): TGTGCCAGTACCTGGACAGGGAGTCAGCCCCAGCATTTT. Translating it yields CASTWTGSQPQHF. V gene TRBV19 combines with J gene TRBJ1-5; 8 bases are a match to TRBD1. Germline loops: CDR1 LNHDA, CDR2 SQIVND (reference sequence). V lost 7 bases to trimming and J lost 6 bases; unmatched junction nucleotides: 5. The CDR3 sequence is 13 residues long.

In DNA form, the CDR3 reads TGTGCCAGCAGCCCTTACTACAATGAGCAGTTCTTC. Translation gives CASSPYYNEQFF. V gene TRBV7-2 combines with J gene TRBJ2-1; D is unresolved. Deletions cut 5 bases from V and 3 bases from J, with 5 bases between. This CDR3 is built from 12 residues. From germline, CDR1 is SGHTA and CDR2 FQGNSA.

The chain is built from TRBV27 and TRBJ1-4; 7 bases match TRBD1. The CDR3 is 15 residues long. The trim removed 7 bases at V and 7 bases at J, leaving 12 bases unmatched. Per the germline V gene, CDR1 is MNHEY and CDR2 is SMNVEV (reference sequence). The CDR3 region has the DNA TGTGCCAGCAATCTTGGGGAGCACAGGGGTGAAAAACTGTTTTTT. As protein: CASNLGEHRGEKLFF.

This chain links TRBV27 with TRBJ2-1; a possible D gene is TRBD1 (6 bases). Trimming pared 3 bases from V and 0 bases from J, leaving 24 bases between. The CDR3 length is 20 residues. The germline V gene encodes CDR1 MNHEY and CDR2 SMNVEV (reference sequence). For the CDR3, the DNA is TGTGCCAGCAGTTTGGGGGAAGCTGGACAGACGCACTTCTCCTACAATGAGCAGTTCTTC. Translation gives CASSLGEAGQTHFSYNEQFF.

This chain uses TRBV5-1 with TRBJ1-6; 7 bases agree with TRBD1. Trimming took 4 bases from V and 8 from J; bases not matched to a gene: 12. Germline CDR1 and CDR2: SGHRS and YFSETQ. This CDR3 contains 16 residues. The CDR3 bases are TGCGCCAGCAGCGTCTCAGGGAGGCAGGGGGATTCACCCCTCCACTTT. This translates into CASSVSGRQGDSPLHF.

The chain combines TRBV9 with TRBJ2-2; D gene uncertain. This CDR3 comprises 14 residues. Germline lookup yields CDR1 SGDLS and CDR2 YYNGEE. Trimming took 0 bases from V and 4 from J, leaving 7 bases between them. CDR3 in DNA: TGTGCCAGCAGCGTAGATTCGGGCACCGGGGAGCTGTTTTTT. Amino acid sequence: CASSVDSGTGELFF.

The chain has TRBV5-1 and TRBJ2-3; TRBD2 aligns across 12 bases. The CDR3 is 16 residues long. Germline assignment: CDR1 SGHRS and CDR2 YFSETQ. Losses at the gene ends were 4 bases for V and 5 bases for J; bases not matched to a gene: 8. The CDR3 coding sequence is TGCGCCAGCAGCCCCCGACTAGCGGGGGCGGGAGATACGCAGTATTTT. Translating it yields CASSPRLAGAGDTQYF.

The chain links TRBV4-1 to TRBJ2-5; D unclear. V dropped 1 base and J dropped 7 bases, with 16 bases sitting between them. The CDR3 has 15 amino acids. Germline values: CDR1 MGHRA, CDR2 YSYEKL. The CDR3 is CASSQVLEQKGTQYF. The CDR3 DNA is TGCGCCAGCAGCCAAGTTTTGGAGCAAAAGGGGACCCAGTACTTC.